A single sample gave rise to the 4 T cell receptor beta chains below, sequenced in a study of blood T cell repertoires in COVID-19. Clones were read by immunoSEQ multiplex PCR, and TCRdb kept only the in-frame ones, dropping some. The data contain about 270,000 clones, around nine tenths of them seen just once; the ten biggest clones take up roughly 8.5%. The specimen sequenced was peripheral blood. The receptor set was obtained from a man aged 35-49 years with active or convalescent COVID-19.

The chain joins TRBV2 to TRBJ2-3; TRBD2 matches 8 bases. The CDR3 covers 14 residues. The V gene's germline CDR1 is SNHLY and CDR2 FYNNEI. Trimming at V came to 6 bases and at J to 0 bases, leaving 2 bases not matched to a gene. DNA for the CDR3: TGTGCCAGCAGAGTAGCGGGAAGCACAGATACGCAGTATTTT. Protein: CASRVAGSTDTQYF.

The J gene is TRBJ2-1, the V gene TRBV10-3; 7 positions match TRBD1. Germline-derived CDR1 and CDR2 are ENHRY and SYGVKD. This CDR3 region has 18 residues. After removal of 3 bases from V and 4 bases from J, the junction contained 15 bases not matched to a gene. The CDR3 reads CAISDPRQGGGAYNEQFF. The CDR3 DNA reads TGTGCCATCAGTGATCCGAGACAGGGTGGTGGGGCTTACAATGAGCAGTTCTTC.

The V and J genes are TRBV11-3 and TRBJ1-2, with D maybe TRBD1 (6 bases). The CDR3 covers 17 residues. Trimming took 5 bases from V and 0 from J, leaving 19 bases between them. Germline values: CDR1 SGHNT, CDR2 YENEEA. CDR3 loop: CASSPAAGGRTNYGYTF. The CDR3 DNA reads as TGTGCCAGCAGCCCCGCGGCGGGGGGGCGAACTAACTATGGCTACACCTTC.

This clone was picked up one time. V and J are TRBV10-3 and TRBJ1-1; D is unclear. V lost 11 bases and J 5 bases, leaving 18 bases between the germline ends. This CDR3 is 13 amino acids long. Per germline, CDR1 ENHRY and CDR2 SYGVKD. The CDR3 bases are TGTGCCGCTAGGAACCCGGGTCGAACTGAAGCTTTCTTT. Its protein is CAARNPGRTEAFF.